The table lists the clone carrying this TCR beta chain with a few counts. Its antigen is unknown. Genomic DNA, the template, was used for profiling of the TCR beta VDJ and CDR3. TCRdb used MiXCR to reprocess the reads, holding one entry per CDR3 protein. Of approximately 160,000 distinct CDR3 sequences listed, about 45% are singletons. The germline V gene encodes CDR1 LNHDA and CDR2 SQIVND (reference sequence). The CDR3 has 14 amino acids. The V and J ends lost 6 bases and 7 bases respectively, with 13 bases between them. These data originate in a study of CD8+CD57+ T cells in acquired aplastic anemia. For the study at large: DNA per sorted CD4+ or CD8+ sample ranged roughly 0.19 to 27.4 ug, averaging about 3.4 ug.

Flow cytometry had shown expanded CD8+CD57+ cells in the patients chosen for sequencing. The study, taken as a whole, reports: Patients had approximately 30 CD8+ CDR3 sequences in common with controls (the shared set).

The specimen was sorted CD4+, CD8+, or CD8+CD57+ T cells (not recorded which) from PBMCs. The chain employs TRBV19 and TRBJ1-6; D may be TRBD1 (5 bases). This TCR was sampled from a human donor with aplastic anemia. The CDR3 loop reads CASRMGGGNSPLHF. CDR3 nucleotide sequence: TGTGCCAGTAGAATGGGCGGGGGGAATTCACCCCTCCACTTT.